Described below is a single TCR beta chain sequence and its context. A sample-barcoded 5' primer and a J-beta primer mix were used in a second PCR of about 6 to 11 cycles. TCRdb recomputed calls from the 5' RACE reads with MiXCR, one row per CDR3 protein. Among 780,000 or so distinct CDR3 sequences, 25% were seen once, and the ten largest hold 3% to 4%. Trimming removed 9 bases from V and 5 bases from J, with 15 bases in between. The length of the CDR3 is 13 residues. Germline-derived CDR1 and CDR2 are MDHEN and SYDVKM. The entry originates in a study of blood T cells in healthy people across ages. The sample was also reused in another study, on T cells of mothers and their children. This second study says: The entire RNA extract went into cDNA synthesis at about 1.5 ug per 15 ul.

The receptor was isolated from a boy younger than 18 in good health. This rearrangement joins TRBV28 to TRBJ2-3; D perhaps matches TRBD2 (5 bases). Sequencing was carried out using blood. CDR3 amino acids: CASELMEEDTQYF. As DNA, the CDR3 is TGTGCCAGTGAACTGATGGAGGAAGATACGCAGTATTTT.